This T cell receptor beta chain is drawn from a study of T-cell memory formation after mild COVID-19. As for the study in general: Largely donor-specific TCR clusters were found. Study results and limitations: That cross-reactive memory joined was suggested by some responding clones appearing in pre-infection memory.

CDR3 size: 16 residues. J was trimmed by 3 bases and V by 3 bases; bases with no gene match: 5. CDR1 and CDR2 (germline): DFQATT, SNEGSKA (reference sequence). TCRdb ran MiXCR on the 5' RACE reads and lists one entry per CDR3 protein. The sample includes a few hundred thousand distinct CDR3 sequences, roughly 21% seen only once; the top ten take approximately 13%. In regard to this clonotype: Its target is unknown.

This TCR was recovered from an adult woman who had mild COVID-19 (a few samples of this study predate the infection). Cell type and time point are not known. The sample comprised PBMCs or a T cell subset sorted from them (not recorded which). The rearrangement joins TRBV20-1 to TRBJ2-3; 14 bases are shared with TRBD2. Here the CDR3 DNA reads TGCAGTGCTAGGAGCGGGACTAGCGGGGGAACAGATACGCAGTATTTT. This codes for CSARSGTSGGTDTQYF.